The rows below give T cell receptor beta chains drawn from one sample of a study of blood T cell repertoires in COVID-19. Method: immunoSEQ multiplex PCR; TCRdb's copy keeps in-frame clones and lacks some. The sample lists 100,000 to 150,000 clones; 75% to 90% were seen once. Sequenced input: peripheral blood. Source of these receptors: a woman aged 65 to 85 with acute or convalescent COVID-19. The CDR3 runs from the conserved cysteine through the conserved F or W. D genes are given only for firm matches. Clone size is shown for a subset of rows, as once, few, many or a class of expanded clone.

>TRBJ1-2|NA|NA|TRBV19
TGTGCCAGTAGTAAGACAGCCAATTACTATGGCTACACCTTC
CASSKTANYYGYTF
>TRBJ1-5|TRBD1|NA|TRBV9
TGTGCCAGCAGCGCATCAGGGGGGTCGAATCAGCCCCAGCATTTT
CASSASGGSNQPQHF
>TRBJ1-1|TRBD1|NA|TRBV10-3
TGTGCCACCTCAACAGGGGCGGTTATGAACACTGAAGCTTTCTTT
CATSTGAVMNTEAFF
>TRBJ2-3|TRBD2|NA|TRBV4-1
TGCGCCAGCAGCCAAGATTGGACTAGCGGAACACTTTATTTT
CASSQDWTSGTLYF
>TRBJ2-1|TRBD2|NA|TRBV7-3
TGTGCCAGCAGCTTAAGTCTAGCGGCCTACAATGAGCAGTTCTTC
CASSLSLAAYNEQFF
>TRBJ1-1|TRBD1|NA|TRBV2
TGTGCCAGCACCCTACAGGGGGGGAACACTGAAGCTTTCTTT
CASTLQGGNTEAFF
>TRBJ1-4|NA|NA|TRBV15
TGTGCCACCAGCGACGCACTACAGGGTTTGGAAAAACTGTTTTTT
CATSDALQGLEKLFF
>TRBJ1-2|NA|NA|TRBV2
TGTGCCAGCAGTGAGACAAGGCTTAACTATGGCTACACCTTC
CASSETRLNYGYTF
>TRBJ1-2|NA|NA|TRBV3-1/TRBV3-2
TGTGCCAGCAGCCAAGATCCCAGGAGGGGCTACACCTTC
CASSQDPRRGYTF
>TRBJ2-2|NA|NA|TRBV19
TGTGCCAGCGCACAGGGAGGGATCGCCGGGGAGCTGTTTTTT
CASAQGGIAGELFF
>TRBJ1-5|NA|NA|TRBV19
TGTGCCAGTAAGGGAAGGGGTAAGGGGGGGCTGGAGAACAATCAGCCCCAGCATTTT
CASKGRGKGGLENNQPQHF
>TRBJ2-3|NA|NA|TRBV3-1/TRBV3-2
TGTGCCAGCAGCCGAGGACTCACCACAGATACGCAGTATTTT
CASSRGLTTDTQYF
>TRBJ1-5|NA|NA|TRBV15
TGTGCCACCAGCACCGGTAGCAATCAGCCCCAGCATTTT
CATSTGSNQPQHF
>TRBJ1-6|TRBD1|NA|TRBV5-1
TGCGCCAGCAGCCTACAGGGGGGCGATAATTCACCCCTCCACTTT
CASSLQGGDNSPLHF
>TRBJ2-3|TRBD2|NA|TRBV19
TGTGCCAGTAGTACAGAGCGGGGGGGGAGCACAGATACGCAGTATTTT
CASSTERGGSTDTQYF
>TRBJ1-2|NA|NA|TRBV30
TGTGCCTGGAGTGTACGTGGCTTCTATGGCTACACCTTC
CAWSVRGFYGYTF
>TRBJ2-6|NA|NA|TRBV6-5
TGTGCCAGCAGCCTCTCTGGGGCCAACGTCCTGACTTTC
CASSLSGANVLTF
>TRBJ2-5|NA|NA|TRBV30
TGTGCCTGGAGTGTAGGGGCAGGCCGGGAGACCCAGTACTTC
CAWSVGAGRETQYF
>TRBJ1-5|NA|few|TRBV2
TGTGCCAGCAGGGGGGCCCTACTGAATAGCAATCAGCCCCAGCATTTT
CASRGALLNSNQPQHF
>TRBJ1-1|NA|NA|TRBV18
TGTGCCAGCTCACCAGGACAGCTAATGAACACTGAAGCTTTCTTT
CASSPGQLMNTEAFF
>TRBJ2-3|TRBD2|NA|TRBV6-1
TGTGCCAGCAGTGAAGCGATCAGACTAGCCGCAGATACGCAGTATTTT
CASSEAIRLAADTQYF
>TRBJ1-2|TRBD1|NA|TRBV25-1
TGTGCCAGCAGTGAAGACAGGGGACCTGGCTACACCTTC
CASSEDRGPGYTF
>TRBJ2-3|TRBD2|NA|TRBV28
TGTGCCAGCAGTTCAAGCGGGGAGCCCACAGATACGCAGTATTTT
CASSSSGEPTDTQYF
>TRBJ1-1|NA|once|TRBV9
TGTGCCAGCAGCGTAGCCAGGGACACTGAAGCTTTCTTT
CASSVARDTEAFF
>TRBJ2-5|NA|NA|TRBV7-2
TGTGCCAGCAGCTTAGCCCCTCAGGGGTACCAAGAGACCCAGTACTTC
CASSLAPQGYQETQYF
>TRBJ1-3|TRBD1|NA|TRBV28
TGTGCCAGCAGGCTACAGGGGGCAGAAAACACCATATATTTT
CASRLQGAENTIYF